A single TCR beta chain is shown here with its context. With a much larger clone just one base away, this may be a read error. From RNA transcripts, TCR beta CDR3 regions were amplified. The HTBI set primed first-round TCR CDR3 RT-PCR. MiXCR was run by TCRdb on the multiplex PCR reads, yielding one entry per CDR3 protein. Found here are approximately 600,000 distinct CDR3 sequences, more than 11% of them singletons; the top ten hold 5.8%. This entry belongs to a study of T cells in Graves' hyperthyroidism and ophthalmopathy. Germline values: CDR1 MDHEN, CDR2 SYDVKM. CDR3 length: 14 residues. The TCR was taken from a woman aged 30 to 39 with Graves' hyperthyroidism that later progressed to Graves' ophthalmopathy. Sequences were obtained from blood. This chain connects TRBV28 to TRBJ1-4, with TRBD1 as a possible D gene (5 bases). CDR3 sequence (DNA): TGTGCCAGCAGACCACAGGAGACTAATAAAAAACTGTTTTTT. Protein: CASRPQETNKKLFF.